The text below deals with one T cell receptor beta chain. As for time point: pre-sensitization, week 0. The sample's treatment: therapeutic diphenylcyclopropenone sensitization with weekly scalp DPC. This sample was taken from a study of human T cells and chemical hapten exposure. The CDR3 runs to 13 residues. V was trimmed by 1 base and J by 7 bases, leaving 8 bases between them. Germline values: CDR1 SQVTM, CDR2 ANQGSEA. TCRdb reanalysed the RACE reads using MiXCR and keeps one entry per CDR3 protein. This sample has around 300,000 distinct CDR3 sequences, with around 7% found just once. The source is a man aged 18-30 years with alopecia areata. Some clones in this sample may be carry-over from other donors' samples. This sample comprised whole blood, obtained in connection with sensitization to the hapten diphenylcyclopropenone (DPC). The chain recombines TRBV29-1 with TRBJ1-6; no clear D gene. The CDR3 bases are TGCAGCGTTGAAGCTACGGTGAATTCACCCCTCCACTTT. As protein: CSVEATVNSPLHF.